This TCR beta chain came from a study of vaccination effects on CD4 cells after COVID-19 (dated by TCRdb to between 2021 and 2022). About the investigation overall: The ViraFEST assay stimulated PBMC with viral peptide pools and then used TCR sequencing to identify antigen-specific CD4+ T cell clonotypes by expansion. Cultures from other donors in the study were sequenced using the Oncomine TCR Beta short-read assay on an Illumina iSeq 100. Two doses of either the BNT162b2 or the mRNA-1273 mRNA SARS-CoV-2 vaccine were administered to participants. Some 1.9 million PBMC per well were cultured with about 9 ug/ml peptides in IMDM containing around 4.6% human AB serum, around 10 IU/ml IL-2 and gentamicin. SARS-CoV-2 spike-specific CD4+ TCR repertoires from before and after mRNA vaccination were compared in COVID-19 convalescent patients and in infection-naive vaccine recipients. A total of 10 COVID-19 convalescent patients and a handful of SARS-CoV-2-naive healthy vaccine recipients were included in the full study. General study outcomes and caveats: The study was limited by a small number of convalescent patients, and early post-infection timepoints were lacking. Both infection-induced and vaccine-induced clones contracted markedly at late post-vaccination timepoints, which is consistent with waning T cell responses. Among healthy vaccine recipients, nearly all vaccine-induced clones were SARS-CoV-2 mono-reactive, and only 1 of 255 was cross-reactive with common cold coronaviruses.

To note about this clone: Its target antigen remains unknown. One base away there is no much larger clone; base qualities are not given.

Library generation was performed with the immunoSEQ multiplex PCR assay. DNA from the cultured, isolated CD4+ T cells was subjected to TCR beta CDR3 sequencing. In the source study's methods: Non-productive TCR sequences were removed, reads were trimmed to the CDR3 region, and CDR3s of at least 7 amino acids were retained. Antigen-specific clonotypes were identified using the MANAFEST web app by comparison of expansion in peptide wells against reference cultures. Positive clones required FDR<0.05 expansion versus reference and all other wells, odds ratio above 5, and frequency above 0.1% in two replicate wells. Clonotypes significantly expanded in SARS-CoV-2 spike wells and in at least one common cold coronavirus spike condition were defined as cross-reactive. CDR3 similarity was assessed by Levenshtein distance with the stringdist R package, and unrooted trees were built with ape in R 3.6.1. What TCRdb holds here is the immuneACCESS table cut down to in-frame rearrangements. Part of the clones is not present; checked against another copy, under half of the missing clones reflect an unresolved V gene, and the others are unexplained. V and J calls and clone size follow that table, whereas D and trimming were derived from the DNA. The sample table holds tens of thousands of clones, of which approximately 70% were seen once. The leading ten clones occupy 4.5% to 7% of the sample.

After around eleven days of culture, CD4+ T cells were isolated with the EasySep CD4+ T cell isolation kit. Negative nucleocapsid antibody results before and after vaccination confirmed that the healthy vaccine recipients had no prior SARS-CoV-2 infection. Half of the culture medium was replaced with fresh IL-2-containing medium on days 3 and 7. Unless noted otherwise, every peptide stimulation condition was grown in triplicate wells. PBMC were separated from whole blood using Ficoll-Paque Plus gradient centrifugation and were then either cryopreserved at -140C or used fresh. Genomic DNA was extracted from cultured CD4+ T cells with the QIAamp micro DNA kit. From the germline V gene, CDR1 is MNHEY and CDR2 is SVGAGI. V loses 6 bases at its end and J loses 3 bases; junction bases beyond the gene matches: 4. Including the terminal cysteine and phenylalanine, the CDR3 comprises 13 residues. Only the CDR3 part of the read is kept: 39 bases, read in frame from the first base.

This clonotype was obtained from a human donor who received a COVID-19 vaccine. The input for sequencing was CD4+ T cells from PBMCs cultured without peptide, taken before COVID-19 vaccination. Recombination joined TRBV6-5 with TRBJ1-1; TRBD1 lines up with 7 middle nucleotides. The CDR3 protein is CASRGQPYTEAFF. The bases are TGTGCCAGCAGGGGACAGCCCTACACTGAAGCTTTCTTT.